This TCR beta chain was sequenced during a study of T cell responses to AZD1222 COVID-19 vaccine. Findings and caveats of the study: Vaccination with two AZD1222 doses was followed by a rise in Spike-specific TCR breadth and depth.

Germline V CDR1 and CDR2: MDHEN, SYDVKM. V trimming: 6 bases; J trimming: 6 bases; junction bases outside the gene matches: 13. This CDR3 comprises 16 residues. TCRdb's copy holds only in-frame clones and misses some; the assay was immunoSEQ multiplex PCR. The sample shows under 200,000 clones, 92% of them seen only once. To note about this clone: Antigen unknown.

Doses given second, at about 4 or about 12 weeks, were pooled. This material consisted of peripheral blood, taken 28 days after the second AZD1222 dose. The TCR comes from an adult who received the AZD1222 COVID-19 vaccine. The V and J genes are TRBV28 and TRBJ2-1, with 8 bases lining up with TRBD2. The DNA for the CDR3 is TGTGCCAGCAGCCCGGGGGGACTAGGAAATGGCAATGAGCAGTTCTTC. Its protein product is CASSPGGLGNGNEQFF.